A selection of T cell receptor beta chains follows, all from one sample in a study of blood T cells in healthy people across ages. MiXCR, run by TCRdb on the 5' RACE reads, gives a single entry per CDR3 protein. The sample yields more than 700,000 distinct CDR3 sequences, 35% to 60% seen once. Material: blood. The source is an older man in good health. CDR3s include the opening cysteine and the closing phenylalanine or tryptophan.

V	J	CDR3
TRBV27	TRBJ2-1	CASSLRSGGLDFYNEQFF
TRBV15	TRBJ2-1	CATSRDLRGNNEQFF
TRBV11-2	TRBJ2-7	CASTTSRGPTYEQYF
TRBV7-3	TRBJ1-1	CASSRNYGTEAFF
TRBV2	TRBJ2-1	CASGGEGVRGEQFF
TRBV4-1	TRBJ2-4	CASSQAVWEVKNIQYF
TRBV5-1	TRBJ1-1	CASSADIENTEAFF
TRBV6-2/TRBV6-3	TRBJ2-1	CASSYGGQYPYNEQFF
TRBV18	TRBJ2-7	CASSRATGDYEQYF
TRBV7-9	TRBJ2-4	CASSLDGVGEQYF
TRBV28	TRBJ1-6	CASSFGTGASNSPLHF
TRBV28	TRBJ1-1	CASSRQGTNTEAFF
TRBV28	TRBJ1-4	CASSQRGQTNEKLFF
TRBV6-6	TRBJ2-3	CASGERVASTDTQYF
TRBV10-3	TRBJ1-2	CAITATGEHGYTF
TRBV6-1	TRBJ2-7	CASTGRPDYEQYF
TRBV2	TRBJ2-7	CASSEDRGSLDEQYF
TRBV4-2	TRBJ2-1	CASSQAGQRTNEQFF
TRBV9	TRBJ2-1	CASSPPGVAGSNEQFF
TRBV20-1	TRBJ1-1	CSAVRGDLNTEAFF
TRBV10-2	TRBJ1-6	CASKEGHSPLHF
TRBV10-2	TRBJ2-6	CASSEGGGGANVLTF
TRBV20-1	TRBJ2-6	CSARAGGGQGDSGANVLTF
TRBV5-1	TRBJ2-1	CASSPLGTGNRNEQFF
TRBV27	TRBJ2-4	CASSRRTGSGCQQYF
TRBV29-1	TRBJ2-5	CSVAGTLGETQYF
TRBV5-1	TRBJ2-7	CASSLAGTGSCEQYF
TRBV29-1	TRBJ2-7	CSVELSYEQYF
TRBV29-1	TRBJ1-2	CSVGVGSNYGYTF
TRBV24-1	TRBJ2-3	CATAGADTDTQYF
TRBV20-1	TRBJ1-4	CSAADGRLGEKLFF
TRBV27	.	CASSWTVAYEQYF
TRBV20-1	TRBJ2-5	CSARRRGRRETQYF
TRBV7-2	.	CASSLDPPKTQYF
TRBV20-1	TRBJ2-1	CRVLGQSSYNEQFF
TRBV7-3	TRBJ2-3	CASSTGLAGTFTDTQYF
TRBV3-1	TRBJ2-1	CASSQTTGQAEQFF
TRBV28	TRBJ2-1	CASSLTSGRKNEQFF
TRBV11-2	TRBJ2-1	CASTTPRTQSHEQFF
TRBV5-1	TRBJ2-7	CASSLAPGVSYEQYF
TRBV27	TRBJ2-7	CASSLSIGGSGSYAYEQYF
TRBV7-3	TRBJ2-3	CASSLSPAPDTDTQYF
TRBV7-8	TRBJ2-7	CASGLVGGSGYEQYF
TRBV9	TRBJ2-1	CASSVYNNEQFF
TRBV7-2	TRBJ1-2	CASSRDRGYGYTF
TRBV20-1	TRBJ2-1	CSARAIDEQFF
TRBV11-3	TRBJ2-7	CASSQGPLHYEQYF
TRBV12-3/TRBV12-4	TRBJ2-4	CADRGEAELWYF
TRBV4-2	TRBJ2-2	CASSPHGNTGELFF